The clone carrying this TCR beta chain was observed at least ten times. Its target is not known. This sample stems from a study of neurological immune-mediated disorders. Unsorted libraries used 2 million PBMCs kept at -80 degrees C. Study outcomes and limitations: No expanded-clone CDR3 amino acid sequence recurred across subjects, suggesting private TCR-beta repertoires. The level of TCR clonal expansion was highest in patients with HTLV-1-associated myelopathy and lowest in multiple sclerosis, where it fell below the level seen in healthy controls.

TCRdb re-analysed the 5' RACE reads in MiXCR, keeping a single row per CDR3 protein. The sample records tens of thousands of distinct CDR3 sequences, 3.5% to 4.5% being singletons. Germline CDR1 and CDR2: SGHRS and YFSETQ. The length of the CDR3 is 15 residues. The ends were cut back, 2 bases at V and 1 base at J, with 13 bases in the middle. Material for sequencing was PBMCs. J is TRBJ2-7 and V is TRBV5-1, with D perhaps TRBD1 (6 bases). The TCR originated in a woman aged 45-65 years with multiple sclerosis. The CDR3 sequence: CASSFYGTTSYEQYF. The CDR3 coding sequence is TGCGCCAGCAGCTTTTATGGGACAACGTCCTACGAGCAGTACTTC.